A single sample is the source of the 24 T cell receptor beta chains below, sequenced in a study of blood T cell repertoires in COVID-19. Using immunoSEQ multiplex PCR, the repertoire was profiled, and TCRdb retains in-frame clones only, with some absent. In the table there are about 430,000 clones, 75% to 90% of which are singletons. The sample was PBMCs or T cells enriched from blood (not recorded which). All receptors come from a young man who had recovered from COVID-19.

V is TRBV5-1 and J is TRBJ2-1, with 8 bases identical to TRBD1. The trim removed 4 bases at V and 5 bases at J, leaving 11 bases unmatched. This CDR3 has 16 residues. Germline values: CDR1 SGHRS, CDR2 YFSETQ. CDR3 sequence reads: CASSRTGGFFNNEQFF. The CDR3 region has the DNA TGCGCCAGCAGCCGTACAGGGGGATTTTTTAACAATGAGCAGTTCTTC. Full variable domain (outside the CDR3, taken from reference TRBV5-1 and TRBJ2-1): KAGVTQTPRYLIKTRGQQVTLSCSPISGHRSVSWYQQTPGQGLQFLFEYFSETQRNKGNFPGRFSGRQFSNSRSEMNVSTLELGDSALYLCASSRTGGFFNNEQFFGPGTRLTVL.

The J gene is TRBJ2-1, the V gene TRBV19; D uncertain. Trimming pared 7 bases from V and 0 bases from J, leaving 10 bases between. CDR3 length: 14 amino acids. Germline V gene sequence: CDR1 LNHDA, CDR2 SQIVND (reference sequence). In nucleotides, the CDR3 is TGTGCCAGTACGCCGGTTGGCTCCTACAATGAGCAGTTCTTC. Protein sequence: CASTPVGSYNEQFF.

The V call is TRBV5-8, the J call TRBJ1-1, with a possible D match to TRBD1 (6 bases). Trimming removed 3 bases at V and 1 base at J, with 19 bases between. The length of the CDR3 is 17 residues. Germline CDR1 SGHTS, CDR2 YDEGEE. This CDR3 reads CASSSGQLILKNTEAFF. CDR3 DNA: TGTGCCAGCAGCTCCGGACAGCTAATACTAAAGAACACTGAAGCTTTCTTT. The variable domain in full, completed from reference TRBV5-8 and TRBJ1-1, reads EAGVTQSPTHLIKTRGQQATLRCSPISGHTSVYWYQQALGLGLQFLLWYDEGEERNRGNFPPRFSGRQFPNYSSELNVNALELEDSALYLCASSSGQLILKNTEAFFGQGTRLTVV.

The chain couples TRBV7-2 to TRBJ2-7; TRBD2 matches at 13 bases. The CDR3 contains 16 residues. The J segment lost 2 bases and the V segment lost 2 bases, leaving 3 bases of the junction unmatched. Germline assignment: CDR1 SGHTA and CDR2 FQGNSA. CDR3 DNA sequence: TGTGCCAGCAGCTTAACTAGCGGGAGGGCCGCCTACGAGCAGTACTTC. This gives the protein CASSLTSGRAAYEQYF.

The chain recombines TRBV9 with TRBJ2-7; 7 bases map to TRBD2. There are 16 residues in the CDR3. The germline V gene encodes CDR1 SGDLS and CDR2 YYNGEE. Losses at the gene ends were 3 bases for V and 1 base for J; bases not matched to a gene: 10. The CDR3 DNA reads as TGTGCCAGCAGCGCCGACCCGGGGGGTTCTTCCTACGAGCAGTACTTC. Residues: CASSADPGGSSYEQYF. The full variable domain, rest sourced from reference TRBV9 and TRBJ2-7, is DSGVTQTPKHLITATGQRVTLRCSPRSGDLSVYWYQQSLDQGLQFLIQYYNGEERAKGNILERFSAQQFPDLHSELNLSSLELGDSALYFCASSADPGGSSYEQYFGPGTRLTVT.

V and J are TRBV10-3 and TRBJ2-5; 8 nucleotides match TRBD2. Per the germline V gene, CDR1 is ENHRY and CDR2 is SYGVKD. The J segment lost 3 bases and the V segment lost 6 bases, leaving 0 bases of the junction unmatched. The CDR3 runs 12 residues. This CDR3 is CAIRGLEETQYF. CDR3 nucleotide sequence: TGTGCCATCAGGGGACTAGAAGAGACCCAGTACTTC.

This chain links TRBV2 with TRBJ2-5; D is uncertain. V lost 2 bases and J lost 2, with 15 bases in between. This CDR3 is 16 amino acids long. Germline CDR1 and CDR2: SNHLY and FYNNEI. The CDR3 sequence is CASSESVMRPQETQYF. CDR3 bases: TGTGCCAGCAGTGAATCTGTAATGAGGCCTCAAGAGACCCAGTACTTC.

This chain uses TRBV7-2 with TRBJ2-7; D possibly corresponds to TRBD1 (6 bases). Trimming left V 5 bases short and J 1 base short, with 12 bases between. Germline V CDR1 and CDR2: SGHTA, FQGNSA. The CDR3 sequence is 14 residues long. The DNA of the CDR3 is TGTGCCAGCAGCCCGTGGGACACATCCTACGAGCAGTACTTC. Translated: CASSPWDTSYEQYF.

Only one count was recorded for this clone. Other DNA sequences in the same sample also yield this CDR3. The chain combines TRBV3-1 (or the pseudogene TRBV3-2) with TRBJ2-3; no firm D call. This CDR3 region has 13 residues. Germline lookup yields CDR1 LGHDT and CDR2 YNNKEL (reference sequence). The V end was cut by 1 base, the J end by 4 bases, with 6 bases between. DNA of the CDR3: TGTGCCAGCAGCCAAGGGGCTTCAGATACGCAGTATTTT. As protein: CASSQGASDTQYF.

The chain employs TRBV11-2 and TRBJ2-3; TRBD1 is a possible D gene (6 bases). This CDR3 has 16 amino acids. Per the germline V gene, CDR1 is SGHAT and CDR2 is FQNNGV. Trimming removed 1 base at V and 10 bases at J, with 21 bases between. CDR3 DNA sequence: TGTGCCAGCAGCTTAGGGCAGGGGTCCCTTGGGGGTTCGCAGTATTTT. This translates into CASSLGQGSLGGSQYF.

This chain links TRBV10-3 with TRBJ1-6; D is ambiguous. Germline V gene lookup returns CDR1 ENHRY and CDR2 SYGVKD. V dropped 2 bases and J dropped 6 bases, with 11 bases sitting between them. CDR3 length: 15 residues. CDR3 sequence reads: CAISERTAPNSPLHF. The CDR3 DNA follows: TGTGCCATCAGTGAGAGGACTGCGCCTAATTCACCCCTCCACTTT.

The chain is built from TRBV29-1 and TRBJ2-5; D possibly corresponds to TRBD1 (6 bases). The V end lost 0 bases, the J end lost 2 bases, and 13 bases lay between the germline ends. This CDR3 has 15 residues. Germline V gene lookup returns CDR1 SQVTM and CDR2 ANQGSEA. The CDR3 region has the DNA TGCAGCGTTGAAGATCCACAGGGACAACAAGAGACCCAGTACTTC. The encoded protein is CSVEDPQGQQETQYF.

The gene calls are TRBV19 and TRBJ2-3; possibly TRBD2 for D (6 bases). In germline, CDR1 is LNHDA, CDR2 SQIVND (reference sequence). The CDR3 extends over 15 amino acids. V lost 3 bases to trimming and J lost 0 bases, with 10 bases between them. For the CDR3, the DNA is TGTGCCAGTAGTATTCGGGGGACTAGCACAGATACGCAGTATTTT. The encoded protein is CASSIRGTSTDTQYF. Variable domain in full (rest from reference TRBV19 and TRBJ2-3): DGGITQSPKYLFRKEGQNVTLSCEQNLNHDAMYWYRQDPGQGLRLIYYSQIVNDFQKGDIAEGYSVSREKKESFPLTVTSAQKNPTAFYLCASSIRGTSTDTQYFGPGTRLTVL.

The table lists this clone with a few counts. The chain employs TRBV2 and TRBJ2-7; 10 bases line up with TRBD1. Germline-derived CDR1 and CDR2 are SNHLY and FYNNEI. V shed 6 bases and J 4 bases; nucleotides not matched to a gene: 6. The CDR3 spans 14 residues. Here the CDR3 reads CASSRTGGSYEQYF. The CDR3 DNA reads TGTGCCAGCAGCCGGACAGGGGGTTCGTACGAGCAGTACTTC.

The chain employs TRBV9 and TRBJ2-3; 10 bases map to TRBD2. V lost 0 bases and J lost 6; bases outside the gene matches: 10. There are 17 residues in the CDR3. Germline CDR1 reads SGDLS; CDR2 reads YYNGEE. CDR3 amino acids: CASSVGMASGSWDTQYF. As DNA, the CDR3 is TGTGCCAGCAGCGTAGGAATGGCTAGCGGGAGTTGGGATACGCAGTATTTT.

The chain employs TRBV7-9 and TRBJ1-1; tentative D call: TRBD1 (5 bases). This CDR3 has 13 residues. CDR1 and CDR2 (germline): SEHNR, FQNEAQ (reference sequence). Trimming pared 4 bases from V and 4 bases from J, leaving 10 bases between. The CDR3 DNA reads TGTGCCAGCAGCTCCCGGGGGGGCACTGAAGCTTTCTTT. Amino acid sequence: CASSSRGGTEAFF.

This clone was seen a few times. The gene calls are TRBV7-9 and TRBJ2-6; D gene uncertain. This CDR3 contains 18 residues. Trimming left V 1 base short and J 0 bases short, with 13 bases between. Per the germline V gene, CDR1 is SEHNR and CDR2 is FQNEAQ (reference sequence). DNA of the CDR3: TGTGCCAGCAGCTTAGTTTCTACGAAAAGCTCTGGGGCCAACGTCCTGACTTTC. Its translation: CASSLVSTKSSGANVLTF.

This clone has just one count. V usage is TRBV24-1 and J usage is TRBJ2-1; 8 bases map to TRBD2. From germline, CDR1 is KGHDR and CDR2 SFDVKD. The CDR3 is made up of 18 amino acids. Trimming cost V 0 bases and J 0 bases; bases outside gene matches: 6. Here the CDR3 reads CATSDLRSGVSSYNEQFF. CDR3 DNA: TGTGCCACCAGTGATTTGCGTAGCGGGGTTAGCTCCTACAATGAGCAGTTCTTC.

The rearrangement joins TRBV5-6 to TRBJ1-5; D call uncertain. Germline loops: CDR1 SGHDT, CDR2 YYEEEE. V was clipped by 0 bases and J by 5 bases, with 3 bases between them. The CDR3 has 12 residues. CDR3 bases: TGTGCCAGCAGCTTGGGGCATCAGCCCCAGCATTTT. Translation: CASSLGHQPQHF.

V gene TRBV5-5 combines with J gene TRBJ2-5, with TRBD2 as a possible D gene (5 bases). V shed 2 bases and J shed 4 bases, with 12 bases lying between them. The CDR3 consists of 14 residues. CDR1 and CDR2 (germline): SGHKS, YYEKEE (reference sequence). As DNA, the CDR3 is TGTGCCAGCAGCTTTCGGGCTGCGGGAGAGACCCAGTACTTC. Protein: CASSFRAAGETQYF.

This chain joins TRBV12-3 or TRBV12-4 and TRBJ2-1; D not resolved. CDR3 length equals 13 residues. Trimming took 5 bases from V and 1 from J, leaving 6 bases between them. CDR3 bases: TGTGCCAGCAGTCCTCCTTCCTACAATGAGCAGTTCTTC. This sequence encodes CASSPPSYNEQFF.

The CDR3, as DNA: TGTGCCAGCAGGTCATCGGGAGGTTCCGGGGAGCTGTTTTTT. Its protein is CASRSSGGSGELFF. This rearrangement joins TRBV3-1 (or the pseudogene TRBV3-2) to TRBJ2-2, with 7 nucleotides matching TRBD2. Trimming at V came to 6 bases and at J to 6 bases, leaving 7 bases not matched to a gene. Germline V gives CDR1 LGHDT, CDR2 YNNKEL (reference sequence). The CDR3 has 14 residues.

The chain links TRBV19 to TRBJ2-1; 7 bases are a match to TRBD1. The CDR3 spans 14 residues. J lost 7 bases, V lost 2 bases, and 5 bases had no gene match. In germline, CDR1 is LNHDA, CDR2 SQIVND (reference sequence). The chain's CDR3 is CASSINRGLNEQFF. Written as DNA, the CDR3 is TGTGCCAGTAGTATAAACAGGGGATTGAATGAGCAGTTCTTC.

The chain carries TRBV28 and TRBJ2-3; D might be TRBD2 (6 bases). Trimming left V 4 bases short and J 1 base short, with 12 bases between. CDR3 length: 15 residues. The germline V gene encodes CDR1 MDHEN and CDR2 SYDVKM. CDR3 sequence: CASSSPGGGTDTQYF. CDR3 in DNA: TGTGCCAGCAGTTCACCCGGGGGTGGCACAGATACGCAGTATTTT.